The 15 T cell receptor beta chains below were found in one sample sequenced in a study of cytomegalovirus exposure and HLA in healthy donors (dated by TCRdb to about 2017). Library construction relied on the immunoSEQ multiplex PCR assay. A mixture of 60 forward primers for TCR Vbeta segments and 13 reverse primers for TCR Jbeta segments was used in the multiplex PCR. Not all clones reach the TCRdb copy of this immuneACCESS table, which keeps in-frame sequences only. Checked studies attribute under half of the gap to unresolved V genes and leave the rest unexplained. In this sample the table shows roughly 190,000 clones, 82% of which occur a single time. The ten most abundant clones make up roughly 0.8% of the sample. Sequences were obtained from PBMCs. The receptor source for this set is a woman between 18 and 29 years old in good health and CMV-seronegative.

The chain combines TRBV29-1 with TRBJ2-7; D ambiguous. The CDR3 is 11 amino acids. Deletions cut 4 bases from V and 3 bases from J, with 7 bases between. The germline V gene has CDR1 SQVTM and CDR2 ANQGSEA. DNA for the CDR3: TGCAGCGTTGTTAGGAGCTACGAGCAGTACTTC. This codes for CSVVRSYEQYF.

V usage is TRBV7-9 and J usage is TRBJ2-5; tentatively, D is TRBD2 (5 bases). The V end lost 2 bases, the J end lost 11 bases, and 9 bases lay between the germline ends. The germline CDR1 and CDR2 sequences are SEHNR and FQNEAQ (reference sequence). This CDR3 is built from 11 residues. CDR3 sequence: CASSLNGVQYF. The CDR3 DNA reads as TGTGCCAGCAGCTTAAACGGGGTACAGTACTTC.

The chain employs TRBV7-6 and TRBJ2-7, with 13 bases matching TRBD2. This CDR3 region has 17 residues. CDR1 and CDR2 from the germline V gene are SGHVS and FNYEAQ. V dropped 5 bases and J dropped 2; count of bases not matched to a gene: 9. The CDR3 DNA is TGTGCCAGCAGCCCTATTTGGACTAGCGGGGGACCCTACGAGCAGTACTTC. Protein product: CASSPIWTSGGPYEQYF.

The chain recombines TRBV7-2 with TRBJ2-5; TRBD2 aligns across 7 bases. J was trimmed by 9 bases and V by 5 bases; bases with no gene match: 6. CDR3 length equals 12 residues. Germline CDR1 and CDR2: SGHTA and FQGNSA. In DNA form, the CDR3 reads TGTGCCAGCAGCAGCCCCCGGGGGGCCCAGTACTTC. This encodes CASSSPRGAQYF.

V is TRBV28 and J is TRBJ1-5; 11 positions agree with TRBD1. The germline V gene has CDR1 MDHEN and CDR2 SYDVKM. The CDR3 contains 14 residues. The J segment lost 7 bases and the V segment lost 6 bases, leaving 5 bases of the junction unmatched. CDR3: CASRVGQGVQPQHF. The CDR3 DNA sequence: TGTGCCAGCAGGGTGGGACAGGGGGTGCAGCCCCAGCATTTT.

The chain uses TRBV5-1 and TRBJ2-1, with D perhaps matching TRBD1 (5 bases). V gave up 4 bases and J gave up 0 bases, with 17 bases separating them. Germline V gene sequence: CDR1 SGHRS, CDR2 YFSETQ. This CDR3 contains 17 residues. The CDR3 loop is CASSPLFQGSSYNEQFF. The CDR3 nucleotides read TGCGCCAGCAGCCCGCTTTTTCAGGGTAGCTCCTACAATGAGCAGTTCTTC.

The chain links TRBV10-3 to TRBJ1-2; the match to TRBD1 covers 7 bases. This CDR3 has 19 residues. V lost 3 bases to trimming and J lost 4 bases; unmatched junction nucleotides: 20. Germline CDR1 and CDR2: ENHRY and SYGVKD. In nucleotides, the CDR3 is TGTGCCATCAGTGAAGTCTCTCGAGACAGGGAACCGGGGCGCTATGGCTACACCTTC. It translates to CAISEVSRDREPGRYGYTF.

The chain recombines TRBV27 with TRBJ1-1; D might be TRBD1 (6 bases). Germline CDR1 reads MNHEY; CDR2 reads SMNVEV (reference sequence). This CDR3 is built from 14 residues. The germline V and J ends were trimmed by 6 bases and 0 bases, with 11 bases remaining between them. The CDR3 loop reads CASSLQGMNTEAFF. The CDR3 DNA reads TGTGCCAGCAGCCTACAGGGTATGAACACTGAAGCTTTCTTT.

This chain joins TRBV28 and TRBJ2-1; 7 bases align to TRBD1. Germline CDR1 MDHEN, CDR2 SYDVKM. The CDR3 length is 16 residues. Losses at the gene ends were 6 bases for V and 4 bases for J; bases not matched to a gene: 12. The CDR3 protein is CASSSYSGTDYNEQFF. CDR3 DNA sequence: TGTGCCAGCAGCTCTTACTCCGGGACAGATTACAATGAGCAGTTCTTC.

The table lists this clone with a few counts. This same CDR3 is encoded by further DNA sequences in the sample. This rearrangement joins TRBV6-5 to TRBJ2-7; D gene uncertain. This CDR3 comprises 13 residues. Deletions cut 0 bases from V and 2 bases from J, with 5 bases between. Looked up from germline, CDR1 is MNHEY and CDR2 is SVGAGI. In nucleotides, the CDR3 is TGTGCCAGCAGTTACTCATCAGCCTACGAGCAGTACTTC. It specifies CASSYSSAYEQYF.

This chain links TRBV27 with TRBJ2-7; TRBD2 matches 11 bases. The germline V gene encodes CDR1 MNHEY and CDR2 SMNVEV (reference sequence). Germline trimming cut 6 bases from V and 7 bases from J; bases unmatched to any gene: 11. This CDR3 comprises 15 residues. The CDR3, as DNA: TGTGCCAGCAGCAGGTTAGCGGGGGGGGTAAGTGAGCAGTACTTC. Amino acid sequence: CASSRLAGGVSEQYF.

The chain is built from TRBV18 and TRBJ1-1; possibly TRBD1 for D (5 bases). The CDR3 is 14 residues long. CDR1 and CDR2 (germline): KGHSH, LQKENI. With 3 bases removed from V and 6 bases from J, the gap between germline ends came to 14 bases. The CDR3 is CASSPRAGEAEAFF. DNA for the CDR3: TGTGCCAGCTCACCCAGGGCTGGTGAGGCTGAAGCTTTCTTT. Together with reference TRBV18 and TRBJ1-1, the CDR3 gives the full variable domain: NAGVMQNPRHLVRRRGQEARLRCSPMKGHSHVYWYRQLPEEGLKFMVYLQKENIIDESGMPKERFSAEFPKEGPSILRIQQVVRGDSAAYFCASSPRAGEAEAFFGQGTRLTVV.

This chain joins TRBV2 and TRBJ2-3; D might be TRBD1 (7 bases). Trimming removed 5 bases at V and 2 bases at J, with 11 bases between. CDR1 and CDR2 from the germline V gene are SNHLY and FYNNEI. The CDR3 sequence is 14 residues long. The CDR3 protein is CASSRQGLTDTQYF. CDR3 DNA: TGTGCCAGCAGTCGACAGGGACTCACAGATACGCAGTATTTT.

The V call is TRBV6-5, the J call TRBJ1-3; no reliable D call. Trimming removed 5 bases from V and 1 base from J, with 9 bases in between. The CDR3 runs to 14 residues. Germline V gives CDR1 MNHEY, CDR2 SVGAGI. The CDR3 region is CASSHEGSGNTIYF. CDR3 bases: TGTGCCAGCAGTCACGAGGGATCTGGAAACACCATATATTTT.

V usage is TRBV28 and J usage is TRBJ2-2; TRBD2 matches at 7 bases. V was pared by 6 bases and J by 4 bases, with 11 bases of the junction left unmatched. Per germline, CDR1 MDHEN and CDR2 SYDVKM. The CDR3 runs to 16 residues. CDR3 nucleotide sequence: TGTGCCAGCAGGACCTCCGGACTAGGTAGCACCGGGGAGCTGTTTTTT. As protein: CASRTSGLGSTGELFF.